The clone carrying this TCR beta chain has ten or more counts. As yet, its antigen is unknown. TCRdb independently ran MiXCR on the 5' RACE reads; one entry per CDR3 protein. This sample yields 24,000 or so distinct CDR3 sequences, of which 8.8% are seen a single time; about 7.7% belongs to the top ten. These data originate in a study of spatial heterogeneity in lung cancer. About the research overall: Unique TCR and UMI combinations averaged more than ten appearances each in raw reads. Study-wide findings and caveats: As ubiquitous and regional nonsynonymous mutations varied, counts of ubiquitous and regional expanded TCRs tracked them, respectively. The study found that expanded intratumoral alpha and beta TCR counts tracked tumor mutation counts.

Trimming took 2 bases from V and 4 from J, leaving 11 bases between them. Germline lookup yields CDR1 DFQATT and CDR2 SNEGSKA (reference sequence). The CDR3 spans 13 residues. Time point meaning: sample taken at primary tumor resection. This TCR derives from a male donor with early-stage non-small cell lung cancer. Sequencing used lung tumor tissue, obtained at surgery. The V call is TRBV20-1, the J call TRBJ1-1; D ambiguous. For the CDR3, the DNA is TGCAGTGCTAGACTCCCGGGAGGCACTGAAGCTTTCTTT. It specifies CSARLPGGTEAFF.